This T cell receptor (beta chain) was observed in a study of blood T cell repertoires in COVID-19. Overall study: Sources were T cells, B-cell-depleted T cells, or PBMCs; the material itself was cDNA or gDNA.

The CDR3 runs to 13 residues. The V gene lost 6 bases and the J gene lost 3 bases, with 11 bases spanning the gap. In the authors' workflow: Reference gene primer amplification in the assay estimated nucleated cell counts. Generated by immunoSEQ multiplex PCR, the TCRdb table keeps only in-frame clones and is missing some. That table is the source of V, J and clone size, and D and trimming were worked out from the DNA. The sample has roughly 100,000 clones; 80% to 90% are singletons. This receptor was taken from a woman older than 75 with acute or convalescent COVID-19. What was sequenced was peripheral blood. The rearrangement joins TRBV12-3 or TRBV12-4 to TRBJ2-5, with D uncertain. The CDR3 DNA reads TGTGCCAGCAGATTTAACCCAGAAGAGACCCAGTACTTC. It translates to CASRFNPEETQYF.